These 27 T cell receptor beta chains were sequenced from one sample in a study of T cells in Graves' hyperthyroidism and ophthalmopathy. The TCR beta CDR3 regions underwent amplification using RNA transcripts as the source. The HTBI set primed first-round TCR CDR3 RT-PCR. MiXCR was run by TCRdb on the multiplex PCR reads, yielding one entry per CDR3 protein. The sample consists of about 420,000 distinct CDR3 sequences, 15% to 17% of them appearing once. Sequenced sample: blood. These receptor sequences come from a woman younger than 35 with Graves' hyperthyroidism.

This clonotype was counted ten times or more. The chain joins TRBV7-3 to TRBJ2-5, with D maybe TRBD2 (5 bases). V lost 4 bases and J lost 2, with 8 bases in between. This CDR3 spans 13 amino acids. The V gene's germline CDR1 is SGHTA and CDR2 FQGTGA. The CDR3 reads CASSSRGQETQYF. In DNA form, the CDR3 reads TGTGCCAGCAGCTCTCGGGGTCAAGAGACCCAGTACTTC.

The sample holds many counts of this clonotype. The rearrangement joins TRBV6-1 to TRBJ2-6; TRBD1 matches at 9 bases. Germline loops: CDR1 MNHNS, CDR2 SASEGT. Trimming took 6 bases from V and 3 from J; bases not matched to a gene: 6. The CDR3 totals 16 residues. CDR3 sequence reads: CASRGTGTDGANVLTF. Here the CDR3 DNA reads TGTGCCAGCAGGGGGACAGGGACGGATGGGGCCAACGTCCTGACTTTC.

V gene TRBV13 combines with J gene TRBJ2-7; 12 bases are a match to TRBD2. The CDR3 runs to 16 residues. The junction had 4 bases not matched to a gene; V was cut back by 1 base and J by 3 bases. From germline, CDR1 is PRHDT and CDR2 FYEKMQ (reference sequence). The CDR3 region has the DNA TGTGCCAGCAGCTTAGCAGAGACTAGCGGGAGCTACGAGCAGTACTTC. As protein: CASSLAETSGSYEQYF.

This clonotype was seen more than once but under ten times. The rearrangement uses TRBV20-1 and TRBJ2-3; the match to TRBD2 covers 8 bases. The V and J ends lost 0 bases and 7 bases, in that order; junction bases with no gene match: 6. Germline assignment: CDR1 DFQATT and CDR2 SNEGSKA (reference sequence). The CDR3 totals 14 residues. CDR3 sequence (DNA): TGCAGTGCTAGAGAACGGGGGGGGGGGTATACGCAGTATTTT. This codes for CSARERGGGYTQYF.

This clonotype has only a few counts. This sequence joins TRBV12-3 or TRBV12-4 and TRBJ2-5; possibly TRBD1 or TRBD2 for D (5 bases each). Trimming took 6 bases from V and 7 from J, leaving 21 bases between them. The length of the CDR3 is 15 residues. The CDR3 nucleotides are TGTGCCAGCAGCATCAATCGGGACCCAATACGGACCCAGTACTTC. This codes for CASSINRDPIRTQYF.

This clonotype was observed a handful of times. The rearrangement links TRBV24-1 to TRBJ2-2, with TRBD1 matching 7 bases. Germline values: CDR1 KGHDR, CDR2 SFDVKD. The CDR3 covers 15 residues. V gave up 3 bases and J gave up 4 bases; unmatched junction bases: 4. CDR3 sequence reads: CATSDGRGITGELFF. The CDR3 region has the DNA TGTGCCACCAGTGATGGCAGGGGGATCACCGGGGAGCTGTTTTTT.

The sample holds a few counts of this clonotype. This chain uses TRBV5-4 with TRBJ2-5; 10 positions agree with TRBD2. This CDR3 region has 14 residues. Per germline, CDR1 SGHNT and CDR2 YYREEE (reference sequence). Trimming took 5 bases from V and 4 from J; bases not matched to a gene: 5. CDR3 sequence: CASRTAGGGETQYF. For the CDR3, the DNA is TGTGCCAGCAGAACAGCGGGAGGGGGAGAGACCCAGTACTTC.

This clonotype occurred many times. The chain couples TRBV28 to TRBJ2-2; no definite D call. Germline V gives CDR1 MDHEN, CDR2 SYDVKM. Trimming pared 10 bases from V and 4 bases from J, leaving 10 bases between. This CDR3 is built from 12 residues. The CDR3 region is CAIDPATGELFF. The CDR3 DNA reads as TGTGCCATTGACCCGGCCACCGGGGAGCTGTTTTTT.

There are a few counts of this clonotype. The chain uses TRBV10-3 and TRBJ1-1; D possibly corresponds to TRBD1 (5 bases). Trimming left V 3 bases short and J 0 bases short, with 8 bases between. This CDR3 spans 14 amino acids. In germline, CDR1 is ENHRY, CDR2 SYGVKD. The CDR3 loop is CAISERQMNTEAFF. CDR3 coding DNA: TGTGCCATCAGTGAAAGACAGATGAACACTGAAGCTTTCTTT.

This clonotype has at least ten counts. The V call is TRBV11-2, the J call TRBJ1-2; 7 bases are shared with TRBD1. Trimming at V came to 0 bases and at J to 0 bases, leaving 4 bases not matched to a gene. CDR3 size: 16 residues. Germline CDR1 SGHAT, CDR2 FQNNGV. CDR3 nucleotides: TGTGCCAGCAGCTTAGATCCTGGGACAGCTAACTATGGCTACACCTTC. Translating it yields CASSLDPGTANYGYTF.

The chain has TRBV9 and TRBJ2-7, with TRBD2 identical over 14 bases. The CDR3 is made up of 16 amino acids. V trimming: 0 bases; J trimming: 5 bases; junction bases outside the gene matches: 4. Looked up from germline, CDR1 is SGDLS and CDR2 is YYNGEE. The DNA of the CDR3 is TGTGCCAGCAGCGTAGATACGACTAGCGGGAGGGACGAGCAGTACTTC. Its protein is CASSVDTTSGRDEQYF.

This clonotype was detected only a few times. This chain connects TRBV7-9 to TRBJ2-4; D is possibly TRBD1 (7 bases). CDR1 SEHNR and CDR2 FQNEAQ come from the germline V gene (reference sequence). The CDR3 length is 16 residues. V lost 1 base to trimming and J lost 1 base, with 11 bases between them. CDR3 amino acids: CASSLVSGGAKNIQYF. Here the CDR3 DNA reads TGTGCCAGCAGCTTAGTTTCAGGGGGGGCCAAAAACATTCAGTACTTC.

This clonotype was observed a few times. The rearrangement joins TRBV7-2 to TRBJ2-3; no clear D gene. The CDR3 has 15 amino acids. CDR1 is SGHTA, CDR2 FQGNSA, per germline. Trimming pared 7 bases from V and 5 bases from J, leaving 19 bases between. In DNA form, the CDR3 reads TGTGCCAGCACCAGTATGGGGTCCCGAGAAGATACGCAGTATTTT. Translation: CASTSMGSREDTQYF. The full variable domain, completed using reference TRBV7-2 and TRBJ2-3, is GAGVSQSPSNKVTEKGKDVELRCDPISGHTALYWYRQSLGQGLEFLIYFQGNSAPDKSGLPSDRFSAERTGGSVSTLTIQRTQQEDSAVYLCASTSMGSREDTQYFGPGTRLTVL.

The chain joins TRBV10-3 to TRBJ1-3; D is perhaps TRBD1 (5 bases). Per germline, CDR1 ENHRY and CDR2 SYGVKD. V lost 7 bases and J 1 base, leaving 14 bases between the germline ends. The CDR3 runs to 15 residues. The CDR3 here is CAITRQGNSGNTIYF. As DNA, the CDR3 is TGTGCCATCACGCGGCAGGGAAATTCTGGAAACACCATATATTTT.

In its sample, this clonotype was seen many times. The chain employs TRBV10-1 and TRBJ2-3; D ambiguous. Germline V gene data show CDR1 as WNHNN and CDR2 as SYGVQD (reference sequence). V gave up 2 bases and J gave up 3 bases, with 9 bases separating them. The CDR3 is 14 residues long. This chain's CDR3 is CASSETSSTDTQYF. Written as DNA, the CDR3 is TGCGCCAGCAGTGAGACCTCCTCTACAGATACGCAGTATTTT.

This clonotype came up a few times. This may arise from a read error, as a much more abundant clone is one base away. The chain joins TRBV27 to TRBJ2-3; perhaps TRBD1 as D (6 bases). Germline assignment: CDR1 MNHEY and CDR2 SMNVEV (reference sequence). Trimming removed 7 bases from V and 3 bases from J, with 20 bases in between. This CDR3 contains 16 residues. The CDR3 nucleotides are TGTGCCAGCAAACCCCCAGGGGTGGTATCGACAGATACGCAGTATTTT. This translates into CASKPPGVVSTDTQYF.

This clonotype showed up just a few times. This chain connects TRBV4-1 to TRBJ1-2; 7 bases agree with TRBD1. The CDR3 has 17 residues. The V gene end was trimmed by 0 bases and the J gene end by 4 bases; junction bases not matched to a gene: 11. Germline V gene data show CDR1 as MGHRA and CDR2 as YSYEKL. CDR3 sequence: CASSQDRMAGGLYGYTF. As DNA, the CDR3 is TGCGCCAGCAGCCAAGATAGGATGGCAGGGGGGCTCTATGGCTACACCTTC.

There are a few counts of this clonotype. CDR3 sequence: CASSLAGQGPQETQYF. For the CDR3, the DNA is TGTGCCAGCAGCTTAGCGGGACAGGGTCCCCAAGAGACCCAGTACTTC. The rearrangement uses TRBV7-2 and TRBJ2-5; 9 bases agree with TRBD1. The germline CDR1 and CDR2 sequences are SGHTA and FQGNSA. Trimming took 0 bases from V and 1 from J; bases not matched to a gene: 3. The CDR3 consists of 16 residues.

This clonotype was picked up a small number of times. The chain has TRBV2 and TRBJ1-1; D ambiguous. Germline V gene lookup returns CDR1 SNHLY and CDR2 FYNNEI. V was clipped by 3 bases and J by 8 bases, with 7 bases between them. The CDR3 has 11 amino acids. CDR3 DNA: TGTGCCAGCAGTGATCGGCTAGAAGCTTTCTTT. It yields the protein CASSDRLEAFF.

This clonotype was observed many times. The V and J genes are TRBV18 and TRBJ1-3; D may be TRBD1 (5 bases). The germline V gene has CDR1 KGHSH and CDR2 LQKENI. The ends were cut back, 3 bases at V and 0 bases at J, with 12 bases in the middle. The CDR3 loop spans 16 amino acids. DNA for the CDR3: TGTGCCAGCTCACCGGGGGACCCCTTCTCTGGAAACACCATATATTTT. Translated: CASSPGDPFSGNTIYF.

This clonotype was seen many times. The chain recombines TRBV19 with TRBJ2-7; 7 bases line up with TRBD1. The CDR3 has 14 residues. The V segment lost 8 bases and the J segment 2 bases; nucleotides outside the gene matches: 9. Germline CDR1 is LNHDA and CDR2 is SQIVND (reference sequence). The DNA for the CDR3 is TGTGCCAGTTCGATAACGGGACAGACCTACGAGCAGTACTTC. Translation: CASSITGQTYEQYF.

The J gene is TRBJ1-1, the V gene TRBV6-2 or TRBV6-3; D remains ambiguous. CDR1 and CDR2 (germline): MNHEY, SVGEGT. V was shortened by 4 bases and J by 5 bases, with 11 bases between the two germline ends. The CDR3 contains 13 residues. The CDR3 region has the DNA TGTGCCAGCAGTTGGGCCAAAGGGACTGAAGCTTTCTTT. It is translated as CASSWAKGTEAFF.

Note on this clonotype: A read error may be the cause here, since a much bigger clone is one base away. The gene calls are TRBV7-9 and TRBJ2-1; 12 bases are a match to TRBD2. Germline CDR1 and CDR2: SEHNR and FQNEAQ (reference sequence). The CDR3 loop spans 14 amino acids. The V gene end was trimmed by 9 bases and the J gene end by 9 bases; junction bases not matched to a gene: 9. CDR3 coding DNA: TGTGCCAGTCCCGGACTAGCGGGGCAGGGTGAGCAGTTCTTC. It codes for CASPGLAGQGEQFF.

V usage is TRBV6-1 and J usage is TRBJ2-1; either TRBD1 or TRBD2 may fit D (5 bases each). The V end was cut by 6 bases, the J end by 1 base, with 10 bases between. There are 14 residues in the CDR3. Germline V gene data show CDR1 as MNHNS and CDR2 as SASEGT. The CDR3 region is CASRMGPSYNEQFF. CDR3 coding DNA: TGTGCCAGCAGGATGGGACCATCCTACAATGAGCAGTTCTTC.

The chain links TRBV20-1 to TRBJ1-1, with unresolved D. Between the trimmed V and J ends, which lost 3 bases and 6 bases, there was a span of 8 bases. The germline CDR1 and CDR2 sequences are DFQATT and SNEGSKA (reference sequence). The CDR3 is 11 residues long. In nucleotides, the CDR3 is TGCAGTGCTAGGAGTTGGCCTGAAGCTTTCTTT. Protein sequence: CSARSWPEAFF.

The rearrangement links TRBV10-3 to TRBJ1-6, with D uncertain. The CDR3 length is 15 residues. Germline assignment: CDR1 ENHRY and CDR2 SYGVKD. Trimming took off 4 bases at V and 7 bases at J, with 14 bases between the two ends. CDR3 nucleotide sequence: TGTGCCATCAGTGCTAGCGGAAACGGCAATTCACCCCTCCACTTT. Protein sequence: CAISASGNGNSPLHF.

Many counts were recorded for this clonotype. The chain recombines TRBV7-9 with TRBJ2-7, with 12 positions matching TRBD2. The V gene's germline CDR1 is SEHNR and CDR2 FQNEAQ (reference sequence). This CDR3 has 16 amino acids. Losses at the gene ends were 1 base for V and 0 bases for J; bases not matched to a gene: 1. As DNA, the CDR3 is TGTGCCAGCAGCTTAGGGACTAGCGGGACCTCCTACGAGCAGTACTTC. Its translation is CASSLGTSGTSYEQYF.